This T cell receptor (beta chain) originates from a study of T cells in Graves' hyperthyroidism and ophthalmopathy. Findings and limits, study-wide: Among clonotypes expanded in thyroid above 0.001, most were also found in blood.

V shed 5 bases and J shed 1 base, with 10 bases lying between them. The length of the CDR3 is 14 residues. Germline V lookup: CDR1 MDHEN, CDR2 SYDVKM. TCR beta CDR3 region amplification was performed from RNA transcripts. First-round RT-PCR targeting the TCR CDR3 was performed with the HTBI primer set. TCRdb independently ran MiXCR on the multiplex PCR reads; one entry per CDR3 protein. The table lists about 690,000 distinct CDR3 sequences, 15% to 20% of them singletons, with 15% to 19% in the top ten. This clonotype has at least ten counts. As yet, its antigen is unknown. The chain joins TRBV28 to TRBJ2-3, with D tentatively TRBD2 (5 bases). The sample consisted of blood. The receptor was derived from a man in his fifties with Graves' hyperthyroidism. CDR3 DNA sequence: TGTGCCAGCAGTACCAAACTAGGCACAGATACGCAGTATTTT. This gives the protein CASSTKLGTDTQYF.